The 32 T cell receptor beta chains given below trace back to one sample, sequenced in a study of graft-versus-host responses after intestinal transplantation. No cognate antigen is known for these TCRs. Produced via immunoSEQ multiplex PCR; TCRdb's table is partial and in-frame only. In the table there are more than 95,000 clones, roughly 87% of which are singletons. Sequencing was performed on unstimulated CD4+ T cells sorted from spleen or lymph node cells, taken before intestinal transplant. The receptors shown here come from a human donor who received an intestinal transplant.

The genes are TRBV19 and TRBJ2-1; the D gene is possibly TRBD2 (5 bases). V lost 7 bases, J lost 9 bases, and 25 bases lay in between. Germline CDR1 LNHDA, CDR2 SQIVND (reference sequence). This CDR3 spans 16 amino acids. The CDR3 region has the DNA TGTGCCAGTACCCCCCCTGGCCCCCAAAGGAGGCGTGAGCAGTTCTTC. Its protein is CASTPPGPQRRREQFF.

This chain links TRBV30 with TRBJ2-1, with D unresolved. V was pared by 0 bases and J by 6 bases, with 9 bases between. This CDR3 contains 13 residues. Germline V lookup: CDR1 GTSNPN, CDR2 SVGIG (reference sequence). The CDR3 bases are TGTGCCTGGAGTGTTGGAAACCCCAATGAGCAGTTCTTC. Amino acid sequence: CAWSVGNPNEQFF.

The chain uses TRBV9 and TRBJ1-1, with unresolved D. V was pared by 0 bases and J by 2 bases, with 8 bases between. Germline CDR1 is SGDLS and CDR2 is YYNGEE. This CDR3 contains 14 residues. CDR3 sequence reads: CASSVEFANTEAFF. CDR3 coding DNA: TGTGCCAGCAGCGTAGAGTTCGCAAACACTGAAGCTTTCTTT.

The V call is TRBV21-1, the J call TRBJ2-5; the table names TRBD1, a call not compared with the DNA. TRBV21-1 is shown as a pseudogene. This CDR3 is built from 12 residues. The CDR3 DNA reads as TGTGCCAGCAGCAACAGGGAAGAGACCCAGTACTTC. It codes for CASSNREETQYF.

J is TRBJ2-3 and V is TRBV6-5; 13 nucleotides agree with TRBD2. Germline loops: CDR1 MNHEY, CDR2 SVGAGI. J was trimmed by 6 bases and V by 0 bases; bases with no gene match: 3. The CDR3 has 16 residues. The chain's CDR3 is CASSYSTSGRGDTQYF. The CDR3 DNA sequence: TGTGCCAGCAGTTACTCAACTAGCGGGAGGGGGGATACGCAGTATTTT.

In DNA form, the CDR3 reads TGTGCCAGCAGCTTAGCAGCCAGCGCTTCACCGACAAATGAGCAGTTCTTC. Protein sequence: CASSLAASASPTNEQFF. The rearrangement joins TRBV11-1 to TRBJ2-1; D gene ambiguous. Germline V gene lookup returns CDR1 SGHAT and CDR2 FQDESV (reference sequence). Deletions cut 0 bases from V and 7 bases from J, with 19 bases between. The CDR3 covers 17 residues. The full variable domain, in which reference TRBV11-1 and TRBJ2-1 provide the parts outside the CDR3, is EAEVAQSPRYKITEKSQAVAFWCDPISGHATLYWYRQILGQGPELLVQFQDESVVDDSQLPKDRFSAERLKGVDSTLKIQPAELGDSAMYLCASSLAASASPTNEQFFGPGTRLTVL.

CDR3 loop: CASSAGLAGVLQYF. The CDR3 DNA follows: TGTGCCAGCAGTGCCGGGCTAGCGGGAGTTTTGCAGTACTTC. V gene TRBV6-5 combines with J gene TRBJ2-7; TRBD2 aligns across 10 bases. Germline CDR1 reads MNHEY; CDR2 reads SVGAGI. The CDR3 runs to 14 residues. Unmatched junction bases numbered 10, after V lost 5 bases and J lost 9 bases.

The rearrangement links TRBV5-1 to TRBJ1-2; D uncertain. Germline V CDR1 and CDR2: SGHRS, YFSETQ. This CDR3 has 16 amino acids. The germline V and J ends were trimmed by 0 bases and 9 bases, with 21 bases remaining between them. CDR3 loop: CASSLAAETPKLSYTF. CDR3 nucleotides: TGCGCCAGCAGCTTGGCCGCAGAAACCCCTAAGTTGAGCTACACCTTC.

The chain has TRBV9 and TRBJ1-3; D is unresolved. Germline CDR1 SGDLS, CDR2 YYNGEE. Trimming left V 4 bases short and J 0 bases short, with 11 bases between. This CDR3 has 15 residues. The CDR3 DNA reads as TGTGCCAGCAGCCCCTCGACCGTCTCTGGAAACACCATATATTTT. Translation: CASSPSTVSGNTIYF. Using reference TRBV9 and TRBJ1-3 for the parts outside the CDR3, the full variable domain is DSGVTQTPKHLITATGQRVTLRCSPRSGDLSVYWYQQSLDQGLQFLIQYYNGEERAKGNILERFSAQQFPDLHSELNLSSLELGDSALYFCASSPSTVSGNTIYFGEGSWLTVV.

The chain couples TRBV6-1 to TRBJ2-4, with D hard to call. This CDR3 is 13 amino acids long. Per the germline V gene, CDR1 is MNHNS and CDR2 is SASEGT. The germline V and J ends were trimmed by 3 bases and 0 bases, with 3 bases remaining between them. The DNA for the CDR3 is TGTGCCAGCAGTGAGCAAGCCAAAAACATTCAGTACTTC. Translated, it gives CASSEQAKNIQYF.

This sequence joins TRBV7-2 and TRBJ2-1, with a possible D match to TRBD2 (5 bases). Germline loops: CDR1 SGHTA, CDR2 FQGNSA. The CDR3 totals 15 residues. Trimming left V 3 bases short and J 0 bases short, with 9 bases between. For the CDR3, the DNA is TGTGCCAGCAGCTTCGGGGTTAGCTCCTACAATGAGCAGTTCTTC. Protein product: CASSFGVSSYNEQFF.

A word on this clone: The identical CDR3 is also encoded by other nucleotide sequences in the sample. The CDR3 loop is CASSSFPDSKQETQYF. For the CDR3, the DNA is TGCGCCAGCAGCTCCTTCCCGGACAGTAAACAGGAGACCCAGTACTTC. The chain couples TRBV5-1 to TRBJ2-5, with a tentative D call TRBD1 (6 bases). Trimming left V 3 bases short and J 5 bases short, with 20 bases between. Germline lookup yields CDR1 SGHRS and CDR2 YFSETQ. The CDR3 runs 16 residues.

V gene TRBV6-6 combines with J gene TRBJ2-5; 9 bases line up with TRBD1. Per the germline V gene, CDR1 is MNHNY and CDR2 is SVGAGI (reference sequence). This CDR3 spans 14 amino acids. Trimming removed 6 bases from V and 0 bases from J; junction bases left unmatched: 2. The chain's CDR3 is CASRRDRDQETQYF. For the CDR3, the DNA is TGTGCCAGCAGGAGGGACAGGGACCAAGAGACCCAGTACTTC.

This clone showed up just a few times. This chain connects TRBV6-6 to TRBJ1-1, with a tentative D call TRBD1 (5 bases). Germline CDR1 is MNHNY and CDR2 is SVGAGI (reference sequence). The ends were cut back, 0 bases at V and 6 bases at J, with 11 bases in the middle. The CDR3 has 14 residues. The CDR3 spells CASSYSGARPEAFF. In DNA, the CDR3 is TGTGCCAGCAGTTACTCCGGGGCGCGCCCTGAAGCTTTCTTT.

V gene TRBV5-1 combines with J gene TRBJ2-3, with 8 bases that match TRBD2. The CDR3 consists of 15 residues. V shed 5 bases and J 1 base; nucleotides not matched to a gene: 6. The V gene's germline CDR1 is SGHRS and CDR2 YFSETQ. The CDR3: CASSQAGVRTDTQYF. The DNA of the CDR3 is TGCGCCAGCAGTCAAGCGGGAGTTCGCACAGATACGCAGTATTTT.

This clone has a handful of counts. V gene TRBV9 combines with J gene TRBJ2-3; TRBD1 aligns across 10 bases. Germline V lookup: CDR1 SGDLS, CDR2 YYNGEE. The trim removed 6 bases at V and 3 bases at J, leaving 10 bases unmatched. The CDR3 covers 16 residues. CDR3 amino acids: CASKRGGTGETDTQYF. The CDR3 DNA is TGTGCCAGCAAAAGGGGAGGGACAGGGGAGACAGATACGCAGTATTTT.

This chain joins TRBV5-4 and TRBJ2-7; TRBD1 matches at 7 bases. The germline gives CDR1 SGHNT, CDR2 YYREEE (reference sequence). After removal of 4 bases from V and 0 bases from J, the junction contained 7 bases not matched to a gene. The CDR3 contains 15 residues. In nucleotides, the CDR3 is TGTGCCAGCAGCCCCGGGACAGAATACTCCTACGAGCAGTACTTC. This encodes CASSPGTEYSYEQYF.

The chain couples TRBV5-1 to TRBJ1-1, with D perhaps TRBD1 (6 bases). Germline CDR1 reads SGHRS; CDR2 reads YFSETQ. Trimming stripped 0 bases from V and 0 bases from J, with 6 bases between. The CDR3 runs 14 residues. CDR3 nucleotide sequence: TGCGCCAGCAGCTTGGGACAGGTGAACACTGAAGCTTTCTTT. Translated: CASSLGQVNTEAFF.

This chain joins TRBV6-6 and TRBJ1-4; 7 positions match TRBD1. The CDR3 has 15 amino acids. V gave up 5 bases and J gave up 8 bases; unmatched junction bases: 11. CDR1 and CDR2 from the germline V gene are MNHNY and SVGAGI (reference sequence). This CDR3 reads CASSLITGAGEKLFF. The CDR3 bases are TGTGCCAGCAGTCTAATAACAGGGGCAGGAGAAAAACTGTTTTTT.

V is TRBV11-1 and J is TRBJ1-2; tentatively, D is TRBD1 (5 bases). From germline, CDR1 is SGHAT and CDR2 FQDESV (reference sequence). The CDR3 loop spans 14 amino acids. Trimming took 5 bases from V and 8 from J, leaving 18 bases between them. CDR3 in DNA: TGTGCCAGCAGCCCTGACGGGGCCCGGGGAGGCTACACCTTC. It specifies CASSPDGARGGYTF.

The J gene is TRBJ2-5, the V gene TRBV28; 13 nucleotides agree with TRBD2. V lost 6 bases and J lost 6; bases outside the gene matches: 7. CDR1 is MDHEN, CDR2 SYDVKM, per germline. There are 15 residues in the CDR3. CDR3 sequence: CASRRPGLAGKTQYF. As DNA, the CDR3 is TGTGCCAGCAGACGTCCGGGACTAGCGGGAAAGACCCAGTACTTC.

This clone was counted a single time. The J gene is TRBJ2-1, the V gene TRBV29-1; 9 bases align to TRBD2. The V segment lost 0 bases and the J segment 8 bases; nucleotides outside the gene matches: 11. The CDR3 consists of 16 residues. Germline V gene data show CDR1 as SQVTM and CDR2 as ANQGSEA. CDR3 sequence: CSVEDPGASGDYEQFF. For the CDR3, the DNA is TGCAGCGTTGAAGATCCGGGGGCTAGCGGGGACTATGAGCAGTTCTTC.

CDR3 bases: TGTGCCAGCAGCTTGGTGGGATTTGACGAGACCCAGTACTTC. It specifies CASSLVGFDETQYF. The chain links TRBV7-9 to TRBJ2-5; D unclear. The germline CDR1 and CDR2 sequences are SEHNR and FQNEAQ (reference sequence). The V end was cut by 3 bases, the J end by 5 bases, with 13 bases between. The CDR3 contains 14 residues.

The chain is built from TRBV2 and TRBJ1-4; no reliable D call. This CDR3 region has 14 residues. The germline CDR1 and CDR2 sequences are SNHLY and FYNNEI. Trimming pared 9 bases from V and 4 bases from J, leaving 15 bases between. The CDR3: CASSGLDGNEKLFF. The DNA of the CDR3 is TGTGCCAGTAGCGGCCTCGATGGTAATGAAAAACTGTTTTTT.

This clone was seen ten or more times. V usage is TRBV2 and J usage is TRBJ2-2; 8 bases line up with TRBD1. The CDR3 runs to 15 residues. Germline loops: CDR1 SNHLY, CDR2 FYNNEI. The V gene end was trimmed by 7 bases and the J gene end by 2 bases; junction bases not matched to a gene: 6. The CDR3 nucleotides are TGTGCCAGCACCGGACAGGGCCTCAACACCGGGGAGCTGTTTTTT. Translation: CASTGQGLNTGELFF.

The CDR3 sequence is CASSDTQGPCLEAFF. As DNA, the CDR3 is TGTGCCAGCAGTGACACCCAGGGACCTTGCCTTGAAGCTTTCTTT. The chain recombines TRBV6-4 with TRBJ1-1; D is perhaps TRBD1 (5 bases). The germline V and J ends were trimmed by 2 bases and 7 bases, with 17 bases remaining between them. CDR3 length: 15 residues. CDR1 and CDR2 (germline): MRHNA, SNTAGT.

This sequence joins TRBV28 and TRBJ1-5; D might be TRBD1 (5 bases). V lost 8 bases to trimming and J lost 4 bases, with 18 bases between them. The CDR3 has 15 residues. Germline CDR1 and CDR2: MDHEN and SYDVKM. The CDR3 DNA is TGTGCCAGCGAAGGGGCGCATCTGACGAATCAGCCCCAGCATTTT. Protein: CASEGAHLTNQPQHF.

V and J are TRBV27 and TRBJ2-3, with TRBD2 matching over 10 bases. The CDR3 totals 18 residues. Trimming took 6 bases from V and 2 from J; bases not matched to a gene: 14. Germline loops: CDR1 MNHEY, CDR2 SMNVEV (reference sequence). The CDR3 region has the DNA TGTGCCAGCAGGCCGGGACTAGCGACGTCAGCCGCCACAGATACGCAGTATTTT. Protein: CASRPGLATSAATDTQYF.

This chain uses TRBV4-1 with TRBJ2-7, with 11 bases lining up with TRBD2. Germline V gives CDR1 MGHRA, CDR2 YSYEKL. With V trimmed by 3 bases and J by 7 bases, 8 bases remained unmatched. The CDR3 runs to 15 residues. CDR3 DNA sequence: TGCGCCAGCAGCCAGCCCACTAGCGGGAGTTGGGAGCAGTACTTC. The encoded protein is CASSQPTSGSWEQYF.

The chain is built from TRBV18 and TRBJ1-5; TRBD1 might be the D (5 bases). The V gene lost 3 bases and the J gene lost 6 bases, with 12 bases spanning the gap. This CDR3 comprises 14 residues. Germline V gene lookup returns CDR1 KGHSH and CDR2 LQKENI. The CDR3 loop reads CASSPGTEGQPQHF. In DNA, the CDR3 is TGTGCCAGCTCACCCGGGACGGAAGGTCAGCCCCAGCATTTT.

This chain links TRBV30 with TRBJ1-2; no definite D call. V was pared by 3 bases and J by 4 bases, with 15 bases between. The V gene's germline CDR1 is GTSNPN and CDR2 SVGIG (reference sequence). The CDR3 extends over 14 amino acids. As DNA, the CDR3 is TGTGCCTGGAGACCCGCGCTCCAACCCTATGGCTACACCTTC. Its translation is CAWRPALQPYGYTF.

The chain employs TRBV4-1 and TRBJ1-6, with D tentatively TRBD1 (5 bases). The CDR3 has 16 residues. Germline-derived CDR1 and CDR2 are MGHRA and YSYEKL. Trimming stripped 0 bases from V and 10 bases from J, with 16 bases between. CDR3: CASSQDGVGGRSPLHF. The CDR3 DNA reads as TGCGCCAGCAGCCAAGATGGGGTGGGGGGACGGTCACCCCTCCACTTT.